This T cell receptor (beta chain) was captured by sequencing in a study of blood T cell repertoires in COVID-19. Study-level background: Acute-phase and convalescent COVID-19 samples originated in the United States, Italy and Spain.

In the authors' workflow: Amplification of reference gene primers was used by the study to estimate nucleated cell counts. Sequencing was performed with immunoSEQ multiplex PCR; in TCRdb, only in-frame clones are kept and a portion is missing. D and trimming come from the DNA, and the V and J calls and clone size come from that table. The repertoire holds roughly 500,000 clones, with around 89% as singletons. This clone was observed a handful of times. The cohort comprised adults aged about 18 to 89 years residing in about two dozen US areas. Participants reported their clinical history, and cohort assignment relied on those reports. The source of this sequence is a woman aged 40 to 50 who had recovered from COVID-19. The sequenced material came from PBMCs or T cells enriched from blood (not recorded which).

This chain's CDR3 is CASSLVGGSTDTQYF. The CDR3, as DNA: TGTGCCAGCAGCTTAGTAGGAGGGAGCACAGATACGCAGTATTTT. The rearrangement joins TRBV7-2 to TRBJ2-3; a weak D match, TRBD2 (6 bases). V dropped 1 base and J dropped 0 bases, with 8 bases sitting between them. The CDR3 length is 15 residues. Per germline, CDR1 SGHTA and CDR2 FQGNSA.